The 11 T cell receptor beta chains presented below share a single source sample, sequenced in a study of blood T cell repertoires in COVID-19. This table comes from immunoSEQ multiplex PCR, and its TCRdb copy is limited to in-frame clones, with some not included. The profile shows under 250,000 clones, 75% to 85% of them singletons. The sample consisted of PBMCs or T cells enriched from blood (not recorded which). The receptors were gathered from a man younger than 45 with acute COVID-19.

The gene calls are TRBV27 and TRBJ2-1; 14 bases match TRBD2. This CDR3 has 18 residues. With V trimmed by 5 bases and J by 8 bases, 14 bases remained unmatched. In germline, CDR1 is MNHEY, CDR2 SMNVEV (reference sequence). This CDR3 is CASSRLAGGTIFRDEQFF. CDR3 in DNA: TGTGCCAGCAGTAGACTAGCGGGGGGGACAATCTTTAGGGATGAGCAGTTCTTC.

This sequence joins TRBV4-1 and TRBJ2-7; 8 nucleotides match TRBD2. Germline V lookup: CDR1 MGHRA, CDR2 YSYEKL. V was pared by 0 bases and J by 6 bases, with 10 bases of the junction left unmatched. The CDR3 consists of 16 residues. As DNA, the CDR3 is TGCGCCAGCAGCCAAGAGGTCCGAGCGGGGGATCGCGAGCAGTACTTC. This encodes CASSQEVRAGDREQYF.

The chain recombines TRBV12-3 or TRBV12-4 with TRBJ1-2, with 10 bases lining up with TRBD1. The J segment lost 8 bases and the V segment lost 7 bases, leaving 7 bases of the junction unmatched. This CDR3 is 13 amino acids long. The chain's CDR3 is CASKKDRGDGYTF. Here the CDR3 DNA reads TGTGCCAGCAAAAAGGACAGGGGGGACGGCTACACCTTC.

The rearrangement joins TRBV2 to TRBJ2-7; no reliable D call. The germline V and J ends were trimmed by 2 bases and 4 bases, with 15 bases remaining between them. This CDR3 is built from 15 residues. Germline values: CDR1 SNHLY, CDR2 FYNNEI. The CDR3 nucleotides read TGTGCCAGCAGTGAACTTCTCCGAGAGCCGTACGAGCAGTACTTC. Amino acid sequence: CASSELLREPYEQYF.

This clone was seen once. The chain links TRBV6-5 to TRBJ1-1; 7 bases match TRBD1. The germline V gene encodes CDR1 MNHEY and CDR2 SVGAGI. The CDR3 sequence is 13 residues long. Trimming took 4 bases from V and 11 from J; bases not matched to a gene: 10. CDR3 amino acids: CASSSLTGFIAFF. The CDR3 nucleotides are TGTGCCAGCAGTTCTTTGACAGGGTTTATTGCTTTCTTT.

This rearrangement joins TRBV5-4 to TRBJ2-5, with 8 bases that match TRBD2. The CDR3 runs to 16 residues. V trimming: 1 base; J trimming: 1 base; junction bases outside the gene matches: 6. The germline V gene has CDR1 SGHNT and CDR2 YYREEE (reference sequence). In DNA, the CDR3 is TGTGCCAGCAGCTTGAAGGTCGGGGGGGTCCAAGAGACCCAGTACTTC. Translated: CASSLKVGGVQETQYF.

This clone was recorded once. V is TRBV9 and J is TRBJ2-7; 7 bases align to TRBD1. Trimming removed 0 bases from V and 5 bases from J; junction bases left unmatched: 5. Germline assignment: CDR1 SGDLS and CDR2 YYNGEE. This CDR3 has 14 residues. The DNA of the CDR3 is TGTGCCAGCAGCGTAGGGGACAGAATTCACGAGCAGTACTTC. Encoded protein: CASSVGDRIHEQYF.

This clone was seen ten or more times. J is TRBJ1-1 and V is TRBV6-1; TRBD1 matches at 9 bases. CDR3 size: 15 residues. The V segment lost 3 bases and the J segment 1 base; nucleotides outside the gene matches: 3. Per the germline V gene, CDR1 is MNHNS and CDR2 is SASEGT. The CDR3 region is CASSEGQGRNTEAFF. CDR3 DNA: TGTGCCAGCAGTGAGGGACAGGGAAGGAACACTGAAGCTTTCTTT.

This chain joins TRBV20-1 and TRBJ1-2; 7 bases map to TRBD1. V shed 6 bases, J shed 8 bases, and the junction held 6 bases outside the gene matches. The CDR3 runs to 11 residues. Germline loops: CDR1 DFQATT, CDR2 SNEGSKA (reference sequence). CDR3 DNA sequence: TGCAGTGCCTATACAGGGGAAGGCTACACCTTC. It translates to CSAYTGEGYTF.

This clone has a count of ten or more. The chain has TRBV19 and TRBJ1-1, with D unresolved. This CDR3 has 11 amino acids. In germline, CDR1 is LNHDA, CDR2 SQIVND (reference sequence). In DNA form, the CDR3 reads TGTGGAACAAACCGGAACACTGAAGCTTTCTTT. Its protein is CGTNRNTEAFF.

V usage is TRBV6-1 and J usage is TRBJ1-2; D remains ambiguous. This CDR3 is built from 16 residues. V was cut by 3 bases and J by 7 bases, with 21 bases left in between. The germline CDR1 and CDR2 sequences are MNHNS and SASEGT. The CDR3 loop is CASSDTRAGRIPGYTF. The CDR3 DNA reads as TGTGCCAGCAGTGATACGCGGGCTGGGAGAATTCCTGGCTACACCTTC.